The 32 T cell receptor beta chains in this list originate from one sample, sequenced in a study of OX40 agonist ivuxolimab in advanced cancers. Receptor amplification or capture employed the immunoSEQ multiplex PCR assay. Drawn from immuneACCESS, this table holds only the in-frame rearrangements with V and J called that TCRdb kept. Clones are partly lost; checked studies trace under half to an unresolved V gene and leave the rest unexplained. This sample holds 60,000 or so clones; around 78% were observed only once. 2.5% to 4% of the sample is taken by the ten largest. The sample in question was CD4+ or CD8+ T cells sorted from blood, obtained in a trial of the OX40 agonist ivuxolimab. These receptors were obtained from an adult with an advanced solid tumor such as melanoma, head and neck, liver or kidney cancer.

This chain links TRBV6-1 with TRBJ1-6; D is possibly TRBD1 (5 bases). Germline CDR1 is MNHNS and CDR2 is SASEGT. V lost 7 bases and J lost 7, with 11 bases in between. The CDR3 spans 13 residues. The CDR3 nucleotides are TGTGCCAGCATTGCGACAGCCAATTCACCCCTCCACTTT. This translates into CASIATANSPLHF.

Here the CDR3 DNA reads TGTGCCAGCAGGCCGGGACAGGCGCCGTACGAGCAGTACTTC. It codes for CASRPGQAPYEQYF. The V call is TRBV7-8, the J call TRBJ2-7; TRBD1 matches 8 bases. Per the germline V gene, CDR1 is SGHVS and CDR2 is FQNEAQ. The CDR3 length is 14 residues. Losses at the gene ends were 6 bases for V and 4 bases for J; bases not matched to a gene: 8.

The rearrangement joins TRBV7-2 to TRBJ2-1; D unclear. V dropped 3 bases and J dropped 0 bases, with 9 bases sitting between them. CDR3 length equals 15 residues. From germline, CDR1 is SGHTA and CDR2 FQGNSA. Here the CDR3 DNA reads TGTGCCAGCAGCTTCGACTGGGGCTCCTACAATGAGCAGTTCTTC. Encoded protein: CASSFDWGSYNEQFF.

This clone has more than one count but fewer than ten. The V gene is TRBV7-8, the J gene TRBJ2-5, with D perhaps TRBD2 (5 bases). Germline CDR1 SGHVS, CDR2 FQNEAQ. Trimming removed 3 bases from V and 5 bases from J, with 10 bases in between. This CDR3 comprises 13 residues. In DNA, the CDR3 is TGTGCCAGCAGCTTCGGGGAAACCGAGACCCAGTACTTC. It specifies CASSFGETETQYF.

The chain couples TRBV30 to TRBJ1-2; possibly TRBD1 for D (5 bases). Germline CDR1 is GTSNPN and CDR2 is SVGIG (reference sequence). Trimming stripped 0 bases from V and 5 bases from J, with 13 bases between. This CDR3 comprises 14 residues. In DNA form, the CDR3 reads TGTGCCTGGAGTGTACGGGGGGACTGGTATGGCTACACCTTC. This gives the protein CAWSVRGDWYGYTF.

The chain has TRBV14 and TRBJ2-2; D is ambiguous. Deletions cut 1 base from V and 6 bases from J, with 9 bases between. The CDR3 contains 14 residues. Per the germline V gene, CDR1 is SGHDN and CDR2 is FVKESK. The CDR3 loop is CASSQGAGPGELFF. The CDR3 bases are TGTGCCAGCAGCCAAGGGGCAGGCCCCGGGGAGCTGTTTTTT. Full variable domain (rest looked up from reference TRBV14 and TRBJ2-2): EAGVTQFPSHSVIEKGQTVTLRCDPISGHDNLYWYRRVMGKEIKFLLHFVKESKQDESGMPNNRFLAERTGGTYSTLKVQPAELEDSGVYFCASSQGAGPGELFFGEGSRLTVL.

The chain couples TRBV18 to TRBJ2-3; the D gene is possibly TRBD2 (5 bases). Germline V gene sequence: CDR1 KGHSH, CDR2 LQKENI. The CDR3 length is 15 residues. The germline V and J ends were trimmed by 4 bases and 0 bases, with 11 bases remaining between them. The CDR3 is CASSRTSPSTDTQYF. In DNA form, the CDR3 reads TGTGCCAGCTCACGGACTTCCCCTAGCACAGATACGCAGTATTTT.

This CDR3 reads CASSLVATGELFF. CDR3 bases: TGTGCCAGCAGCCTGGTGGCCACCGGGGAGCTGTTTTTT. The V gene is TRBV7-2, the J gene TRBJ2-2; the D is unclear. Germline V lookup: CDR1 SGHTA, CDR2 FQGNSA. V was cut by 5 bases and J by 4 bases, with 8 bases left in between. CDR3 length: 13 amino acids.

The chain recombines TRBV7-3 with TRBJ2-1; 9 bases align to TRBD1. V shed 5 bases, J shed 9 bases, and the junction held 5 bases outside the gene matches. Per the germline V gene, CDR1 is SGHTA and CDR2 is FQGTGA. There are 13 residues in the CDR3. CDR3 DNA: TGTGCCAGCAGCCCCACAGGGGGCGGTGAGCAGTTCTTC. Protein sequence: CASSPTGGGEQFF. Combining the CDR3 with reference TRBV7-3 and TRBJ2-1 gives the whole variable domain GAGVSQTPSNKVTEKGKYVELRCDPISGHTALYWYRQSLGQGPEFLIYFQGTGAADDSGLPNDRFFAVRPEGSVSTLKIQRTERGDSAVYLCASSPTGGGEQFFGPGTRLTVL.

This clone was recorded a few times. The chain carries TRBV5-1 and TRBJ1-6; weak D call: TRBD1 (6 bases). Germline CDR1 is SGHRS and CDR2 is YFSETQ. The CDR3 has 14 residues. V was cut by 5 bases and J by 7 bases, with 13 bases left in between. CDR3 DNA: TGCGCCAGCAGGCGGGGGGCGCAAAATTCACCCCTCCACTTT. The encoded protein is CASRRGAQNSPLHF. The full variable domain, in which reference TRBV5-1 and TRBJ1-6 provide the parts outside the CDR3, is KAGVTQTPRYLIKTRGQQVTLSCSPISGHRSVSWYQQTPGQGLQFLFEYFSETQRNKGNFPGRFSGRQFSNSRSEMNVSTLELGDSALYLCASRRGAQNSPLHFGNGTRLTVT.

This sequence joins TRBV7-8 and TRBJ1-5; D not resolved. Germline V gene sequence: CDR1 SGHVS, CDR2 FQNEAQ. This CDR3 has 16 amino acids. V was cut by 6 bases and J by 1 base, with 16 bases left in between. CDR3 in DNA: TGTGCCAGCAGTAAGCTGGTAGGGTCGAGCAATCAGCCCCAGCATTTT. This sequence encodes CASSKLVGSSNQPQHF. The entire variable domain, with the rest obtained from reference TRBV7-8 and TRBJ1-5, is as follows: GAGVSQSPRYKVAKRGQDVALRCDPISGHVSLFWYQQALGQGPEFLTYFQNEAQLDKSGLPSDRFFAERPEGSVSTLKIQRTQQEDSAVYLCASSKLVGSSNQPQHFGDGTRLSIL.

Written as DNA, the CDR3 is TGTGCCAGCAGCTTCCAAGGGTCAGCCCAAGAGACCCAGTACTTC. This encodes CASSFQGSAQETQYF. This chain connects TRBV5-5 to TRBJ2-5; D gene uncertain. Germline-derived CDR1 and CDR2 are SGHKS and YYEKEE (reference sequence). Trimming left V 2 bases short and J 1 base short, with 12 bases between. CDR3 size: 15 residues.

V and J are TRBV2 and TRBJ1-2; a possible D gene is TRBD1 (6 bases). The CDR3 is made up of 13 amino acids. V lost 4 bases and J lost 1, with 7 bases in between. Per germline, CDR1 SNHLY and CDR2 FYNNEI. The DNA of the CDR3 is TGTGCCAGCAGTGGGGGACATAACTATGGCTACACCTTC. Translation: CASSGGHNYGYTF.

This chain connects TRBV28 to TRBJ2-5, with D perhaps assigned TRBD1 or TRBD2 (5 bases each). The germline V and J ends were trimmed by 10 bases and 2 bases, with 23 bases remaining between them. CDR3 length: 16 residues. Germline assignment: CDR1 MDHEN and CDR2 SYDVKM. DNA for the CDR3: TGTGCCATCTCCCCGGGACCCCAGACACTTCAAGAGACCCAGTACTTC. Protein sequence: CAISPGPQTLQETQYF.

The chain recombines TRBV6-5 with TRBJ1-2, with unresolved D. CDR3 length: 14 residues. The V gene's germline CDR1 is MNHEY and CDR2 SVGAGI. V was cut by 5 bases and J by 1 base, with 11 bases left in between. As DNA, the CDR3 is TGTGCCAGCAGTCGCCCGGGGATTAACTATGGCTACACCTTC. It codes for CASSRPGINYGYTF.

The chain carries TRBV19 and TRBJ2-3; D possibly corresponds to TRBD1 (6 bases). V gave up 1 base and J gave up 2 bases, with 10 bases separating them. The CDR3 loop spans 15 amino acids. Germline CDR1 and CDR2: LNHDA and SQIVND (reference sequence). The CDR3 spells CASSIGYRDTDTQYF. The CDR3 bases are TGTGCCAGTAGTATAGGTTACAGGGACACAGATACGCAGTATTTT.

To note about this clone: Sequence at one end of the junction differs from germline and may be a read error. The V call is TRBV7-7, the J call TRBJ2-5; TRBD2 is a possible D gene (7 bases). This CDR3 has 15 amino acids. CDR1 is SSHAT, CDR2 FNYEAQ, per germline (reference sequence). The CDR3 bases are TGTGCTAGCAGCTTAGGCGGGGGCGGCCAAGAGACCCAGTACTTC. Its protein product is CASSLGGGGQETQYF. Variable domain in full (rest from reference TRBV7-7 and TRBJ2-5): GAGVSQSPRYKVTKRGQDVTLRCDPISSHATLYWYQQALGQGPEFLTYFNYEAQPDKSGLPSDRFSAERPEGSISTLTIQRTEQRDSAMYRCASSLGGGGQETQYFGPGTRLLVL.

CDR3 in amino acids: CASSTAGDSYEQYF. CDR3 DNA: TGCGCCAGCAGCACGGCGGGGGACTCCTACGAGCAGTACTTC. This chain joins TRBV5-1 and TRBJ2-5, with 7 bases aligning to TRBD2. The J call may be incorrect, as the DNA end agrees better with TRBJ2-7. The CDR3 sequence is 14 residues long. Germline assignment: CDR1 SGHRS and CDR2 YFSETQ.

The chain couples TRBV19 to TRBJ1-2; 7 bases match TRBD1. The CDR3 is 16 residues long. Germline-derived CDR1 and CDR2 are LNHDA and SQIVND (reference sequence). With 4 bases clipped from V and 4 bases from J, the junction kept 12 bases outside the gene matches. Here the CDR3 reads CASSTLTGIGGYGYTF. CDR3 nucleotide sequence: TGTGCCAGTAGTACTCTGACAGGGATAGGAGGCTATGGCTACACCTTC.

This chain joins TRBV7-6 and TRBJ2-2; D gene uncertain. The CDR3 contains 16 residues. Germline V gene sequence: CDR1 SGHVS, CDR2 FNYEAQ. Trimming took 2 bases from V and 9 from J, leaving 19 bases between them. Here the CDR3 reads CASSLQALFSPRELFF. In DNA, the CDR3 is TGTGCCAGCAGCTTACAGGCCCTTTTTTCACCTCGGGAGCTGTTTTTT.

The chain employs TRBV7-9 and TRBJ1-1; 9 bases are shared with TRBD1. Germline values: CDR1 SEHNR, CDR2 FQNEAQ (reference sequence). The CDR3 extends over 13 amino acids. J gave up 3 bases and V 5 bases, and 1 base lay outside the gene matches. The CDR3: CASSRTGDTEAFF. The DNA for the CDR3 is TGTGCCAGCAGCCGGACAGGGGACACTGAAGCTTTCTTT.

The chain couples TRBV14 to TRBJ1-6, with a possible D match to TRBD1 (5 bases). CDR3 length equals 15 residues. Between the trimmed V and J ends, which lost 8 bases and 6 bases, there was a span of 17 bases. Germline V CDR1 and CDR2: SGHDN, FVKESK. CDR3 sequence (DNA): TGTGCCAGCCAGGGCACGGGGAACCCTAATTCACCCCTCCACTTT. It encodes CASQGTGNPNSPLHF.

The chain carries TRBV5-1 and TRBJ1-3; 8 nucleotides agree with TRBD1. CDR1 is SGHRS and CDR2 is YFSETQ in the germline V gene. CDR3 length equals 17 residues. After removal of 4 bases from V and 0 bases from J, the junction contained 9 bases not matched to a gene. The CDR3 here is CASSLNPGQASGNTIYF. CDR3 bases: TGCGCCAGCAGCCTAAACCCGGGACAGGCCTCTGGAAACACCATATATTTT.

The rearrangement links TRBV2 to TRBJ1-2, with TRBD1 as a possible D gene (5 bases). The CDR3 runs to 14 residues. The V end was cut by 7 bases, the J end by 0 bases, with 12 bases between. Looked up from germline, CDR1 is SNHLY and CDR2 is FYNNEI. The CDR3, as DNA: TGTGCCAGCAATGGGGGGAGGGCTAACTATGGCTACACCTTC. It codes for CASNGGRANYGYTF. Looking up the rest from reference TRBV2 and TRBJ1-2 gives the full variable domain: EPEVTQTPSHQVTQMGQEVILRCVPISNHLYFYWYRQILGQKVEFLVSFYNNEISEKSEIFDDQFSVERPDGSNFTLKIRSTKLEDSAMYFCASNGGRANYGYTFGSGTRLTVV.

This sequence joins TRBV5-1 and TRBJ1-4; 11 nucleotides match TRBD1. Germline values: CDR1 SGHRS, CDR2 YFSETQ. This CDR3 has 14 residues. Trimming removed 4 bases from V and 12 bases from J; junction bases left unmatched: 8. The CDR3 bases are TGCGCCAGCAGCCCTGGGACAGGGGGGATTCAACTGTTTTTT. Translated, it gives CASSPGTGGIQLFF. Using reference TRBV5-1 and TRBJ1-4 for the parts outside the CDR3, the full variable domain is KAGVTQTPRYLIKTRGQQVTLSCSPISGHRSVSWYQQTPGQGLQFLFEYFSETQRNKGNFPGRFSGRQFSNSRSEMNVSTLELGDSALYLCASSPGTGGIQLFFGSGTQLSVL.

V and J are TRBV15 and TRBJ2-6; D not certain. V was clipped by 5 bases and J by 0 bases, with 8 bases between them. CDR1 is LNHNV, CDR2 YYDKDF, per germline (reference sequence). This CDR3 has 15 residues. CDR3 sequence: CATSGQSSGANVLTF. The DNA for the CDR3 is TGTGCCACCAGCGGCCAGAGCTCTGGGGCCAACGTCCTGACTTTC.

This clone was seen a single time. V gene TRBV5-8 combines with J gene TRBJ1-1; TRBD1 is a possible D gene (6 bases). Trimming shortened V by 5 bases and J by 0 bases, and 14 bases separated the two germline ends. Germline CDR1 SGHTS, CDR2 YDEGEE. The CDR3 loop spans 15 amino acids. The CDR3 loop is CASRAGTKVNTEAFF. The CDR3 DNA reads TGTGCCAGCAGGGCCGGGACAAAGGTGAACACTGAAGCTTTCTTT. The full variable domain, with the rest looked up from reference TRBV5-8 and TRBJ1-1, is EAGVTQSPTHLIKTRGQQATLRCSPISGHTSVYWYQQALGLGLQFLLWYDEGEERNRGNFPPRFSGRQFPNYSSELNVNALELEDSALYLCASRAGTKVNTEAFFGQGTRLTVV.

This clone appeared a single time. The chain joins TRBV2 to TRBJ2-1; D might be TRBD2 (6 bases). The length of the CDR3 is 14 residues. The V end was cut by 8 bases, the J end by 7 bases, with 18 bases between. Germline CDR1 and CDR2: SNHLY and FYNNEI. CDR3 nucleotide sequence: TGTGCCAGCGGGTTGGAAGGCGGGGTTAATGAGCAGTTCTTC. Protein: CASGLEGGVNEQFF.

The V call is TRBV29-1, the J call TRBJ1-2; D unclear. There are 11 residues in the CDR3. Trimming removed 3 bases at V and 8 bases at J, with 10 bases between. The germline V gene encodes CDR1 SQVTM and CDR2 ANQGSEA. The DNA for the CDR3 is TGCAGCGTTGAGGTTAACGAGGGCTACACCTTC. This codes for CSVEVNEGYTF.

The chain is built from TRBV9 and TRBJ1-3; D gene unclear. Germline V lookup: CDR1 SGDLS, CDR2 YYNGEE. Trimming stripped 3 bases from V and 0 bases from J, with 10 bases between. The CDR3 is made up of 15 amino acids. CDR3 loop: CASSALLSSGNTIYF. CDR3 sequence (DNA): TGTGCCAGCAGCGCGCTATTGTCCTCTGGAAACACCATATATTTT.

The CDR3 here is CSVASWGDPSYNEQFF. The CDR3 bases are TGCAGCGTTGCGTCGTGGGGGGACCCTTCCTACAATGAGCAGTTCTTC. The V and J genes are TRBV29-1 and TRBJ2-1, with a possible D match to TRBD2 (6 bases). The CDR3 extends over 16 amino acids. Per the germline V gene, CDR1 is SQVTM and CDR2 is ANQGSEA. Deletions cut 4 bases from V and 1 base from J, with 17 bases between.

The CDR3 region is CASSFSQGSEQYF. Here the CDR3 DNA reads TGCGCCAGCAGCTTCTCCCAGGGTAGCGAGCAGTACTTC. J is TRBJ2-7 and V is TRBV5-1; D might be TRBD1 (5 bases). The V and J ends lost 2 bases and 6 bases respectively, with 12 bases between them. The length of the CDR3 is 13 residues. Germline V gene lookup returns CDR1 SGHRS and CDR2 YFSETQ.